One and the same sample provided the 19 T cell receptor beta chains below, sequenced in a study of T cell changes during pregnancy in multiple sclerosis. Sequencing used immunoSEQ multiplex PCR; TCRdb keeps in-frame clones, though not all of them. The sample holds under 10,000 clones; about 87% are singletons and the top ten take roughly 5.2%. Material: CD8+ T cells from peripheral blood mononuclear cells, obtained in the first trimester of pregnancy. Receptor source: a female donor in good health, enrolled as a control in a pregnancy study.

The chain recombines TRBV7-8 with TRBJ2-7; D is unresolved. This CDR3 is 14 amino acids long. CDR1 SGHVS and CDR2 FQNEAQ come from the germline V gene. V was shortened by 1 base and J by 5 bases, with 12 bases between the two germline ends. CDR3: CASSLEALRDEQYF. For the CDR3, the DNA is TGTGCCAGCAGCTTAGAGGCCCTTCGGGACGAGCAGTACTTC.

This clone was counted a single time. The CDR3 DNA sequence: TGTGCCTGGACGCGTTCCCATTTCGCAGATACGCAGTATTTT. It codes for CAWTRSHFADTQYF. The rearrangement uses TRBV30 and TRBJ2-3, with D unclear. The ends were cut back, 4 bases at V and 4 bases at J, with 15 bases in the middle. The CDR3 sequence is 14 residues long. Germline CDR1 and CDR2: GTSNPN and SVGIG (reference sequence).

CDR3 in amino acids: CASSPGQSYEQYF. In nucleotides, the CDR3 is TGTGCCAGCAGCCCAGGACAGAGCTACGAGCAGTACTTC. The V and J genes are TRBV28 and TRBJ2-7; maybe TRBD1 (6 bases). From germline, CDR1 is MDHEN and CDR2 SYDVKM. V shed 6 bases and J shed 3 bases, with 12 bases lying between them. This CDR3 comprises 13 residues.

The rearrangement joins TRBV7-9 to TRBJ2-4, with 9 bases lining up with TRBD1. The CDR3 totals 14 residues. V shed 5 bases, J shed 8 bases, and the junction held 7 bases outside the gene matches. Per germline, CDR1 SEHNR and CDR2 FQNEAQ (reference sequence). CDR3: CASSKRTGEDIQYF. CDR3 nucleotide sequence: TGTGCCAGCAGCAAACGGACAGGGGAGGACATTCAGTACTTC.

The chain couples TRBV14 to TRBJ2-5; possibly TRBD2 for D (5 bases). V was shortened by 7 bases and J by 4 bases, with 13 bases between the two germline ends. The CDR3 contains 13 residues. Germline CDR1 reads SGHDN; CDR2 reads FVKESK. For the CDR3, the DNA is TGTGCCAGCAATAAACTAGATTCAGAGACCCAGTACTTC. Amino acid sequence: CASNKLDSETQYF.

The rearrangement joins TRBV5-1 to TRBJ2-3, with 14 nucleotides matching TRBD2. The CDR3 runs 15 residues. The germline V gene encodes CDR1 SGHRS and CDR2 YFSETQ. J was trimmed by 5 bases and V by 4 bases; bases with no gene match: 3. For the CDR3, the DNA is TGCGCCAGCAGCCCGACTAGCGGGGGGGAAGATACGCAGTATTTT. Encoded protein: CASSPTSGGEDTQYF.

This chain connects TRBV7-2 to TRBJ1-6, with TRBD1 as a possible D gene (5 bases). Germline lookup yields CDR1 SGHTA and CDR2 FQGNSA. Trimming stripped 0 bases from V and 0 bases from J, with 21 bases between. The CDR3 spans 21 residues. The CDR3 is CASSLASLGEQTSSYNSPLHF. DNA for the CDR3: TGTGCCAGCAGCTTAGCCTCTTTAGGGGAACAGACGAGCTCCTATAATTCACCCCTCCACTTT.

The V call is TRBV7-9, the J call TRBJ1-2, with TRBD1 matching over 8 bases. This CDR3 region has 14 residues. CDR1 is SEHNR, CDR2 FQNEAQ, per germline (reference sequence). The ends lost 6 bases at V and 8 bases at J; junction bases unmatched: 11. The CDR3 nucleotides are TGTGCCAGCAGAGGGACCAGGGGGCGCCGGGGCTACACCTTC. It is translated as CASRGTRGRRGYTF.

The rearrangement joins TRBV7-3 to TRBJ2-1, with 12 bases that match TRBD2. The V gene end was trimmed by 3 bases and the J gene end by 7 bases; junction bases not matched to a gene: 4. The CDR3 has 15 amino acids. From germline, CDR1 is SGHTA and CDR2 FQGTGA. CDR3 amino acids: CASSFLAGGRNEQFF. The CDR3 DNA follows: TGTGCCAGCAGCTTCCTAGCGGGAGGGCGAAATGAGCAGTTCTTC.

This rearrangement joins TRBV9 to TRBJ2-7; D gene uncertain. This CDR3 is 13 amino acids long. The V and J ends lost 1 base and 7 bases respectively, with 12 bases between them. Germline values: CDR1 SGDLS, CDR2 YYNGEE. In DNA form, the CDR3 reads TGTGCCAGCAGCGTATATAATGGCAAGGAGCAGTACTTC. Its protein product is CASSVYNGKEQYF.

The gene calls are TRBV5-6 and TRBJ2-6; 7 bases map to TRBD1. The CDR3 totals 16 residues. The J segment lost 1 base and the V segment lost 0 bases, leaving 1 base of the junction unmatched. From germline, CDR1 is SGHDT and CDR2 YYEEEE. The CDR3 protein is CASSLGQGSGANVLTF. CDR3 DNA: TGTGCCAGCAGCTTGGGACAGGGTTCTGGGGCCAACGTCCTGACTTTC.

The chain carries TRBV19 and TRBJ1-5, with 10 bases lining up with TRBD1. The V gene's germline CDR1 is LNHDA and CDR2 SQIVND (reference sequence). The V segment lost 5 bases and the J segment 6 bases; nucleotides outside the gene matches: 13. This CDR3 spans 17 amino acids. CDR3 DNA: TGTGCCAGTAGTTATACCTCGGGACAGGGGTCGAGTCAGCCCCAGCATTTT. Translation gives CASSYTSGQGSSQPQHF.

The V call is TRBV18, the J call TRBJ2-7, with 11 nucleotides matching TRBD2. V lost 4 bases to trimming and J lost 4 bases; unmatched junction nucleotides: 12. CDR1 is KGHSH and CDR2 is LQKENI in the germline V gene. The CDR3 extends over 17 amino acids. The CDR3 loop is CASSRAMSTSGRYEQYF. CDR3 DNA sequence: TGTGCCAGCTCACGGGCGATGAGTACTAGCGGGAGATACGAGCAGTACTTC.

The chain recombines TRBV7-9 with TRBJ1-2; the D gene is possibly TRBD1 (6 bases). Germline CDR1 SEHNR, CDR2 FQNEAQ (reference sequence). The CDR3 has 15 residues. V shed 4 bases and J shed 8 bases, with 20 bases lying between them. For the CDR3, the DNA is TGTGCCAGCAGCTCCCTAGACGGGGGGGCAAGCGGCTACACCTTC. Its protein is CASSSLDGGASGYTF.

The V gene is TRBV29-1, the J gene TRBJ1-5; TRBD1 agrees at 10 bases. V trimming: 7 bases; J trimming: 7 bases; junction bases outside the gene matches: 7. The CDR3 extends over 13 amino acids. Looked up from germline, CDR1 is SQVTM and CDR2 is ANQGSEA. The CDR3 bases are TGCAGCGCCGGGACAGGGGACGGACAGCCCCAGCATTTT. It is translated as CSAGTGDGQPQHF.

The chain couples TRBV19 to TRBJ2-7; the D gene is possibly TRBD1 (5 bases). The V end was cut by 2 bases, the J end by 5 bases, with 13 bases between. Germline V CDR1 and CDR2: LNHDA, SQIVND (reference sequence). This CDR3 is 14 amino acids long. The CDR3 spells CASSIMGQAHEQYF. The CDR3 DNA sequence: TGTGCCAGTAGTATAATGGGGCAGGCCCACGAGCAGTACTTC. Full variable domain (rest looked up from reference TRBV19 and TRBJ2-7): DGGITQSPKYLFRKEGQNVTLSCEQNLNHDAMYWYRQDPGQGLRLIYYSQIVNDFQKGDIAEGYSVSREKKESFPLTVTSAQKNPTAFYLCASSIMGQAHEQYFGPGTRLTVT.

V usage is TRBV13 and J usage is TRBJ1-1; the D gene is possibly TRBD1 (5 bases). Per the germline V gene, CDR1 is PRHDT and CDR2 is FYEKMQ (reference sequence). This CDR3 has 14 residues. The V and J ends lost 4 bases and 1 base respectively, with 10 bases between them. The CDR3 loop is CASSSLDRNTEAFF. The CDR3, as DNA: TGTGCCAGCAGCTCGCTCGACAGGAACACTGAAGCTTTCTTT.

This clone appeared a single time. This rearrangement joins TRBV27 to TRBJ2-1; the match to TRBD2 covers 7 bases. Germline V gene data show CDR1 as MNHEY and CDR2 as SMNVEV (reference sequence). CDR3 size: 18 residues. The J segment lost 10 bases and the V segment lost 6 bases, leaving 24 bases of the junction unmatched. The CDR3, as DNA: TGTGCCAGCAGCCCTAGACTAGCAGCTATGCCCCAGCAGGACGAGCAGTTCTTC. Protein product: CASSPRLAAMPQQDEQFF.

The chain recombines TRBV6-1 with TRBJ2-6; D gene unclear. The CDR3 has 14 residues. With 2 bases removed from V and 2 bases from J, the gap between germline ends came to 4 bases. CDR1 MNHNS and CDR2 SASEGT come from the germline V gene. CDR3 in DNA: TGTGCCAGCAGTGAACAGGCTGGGGCCAACGTCCTGACTTTC. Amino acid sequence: CASSEQAGANVLTF.